This T cell receptor (beta chain) emerged from a study of glioma-infiltrating T cells after dendritic cell vaccination. About the study: Dendritic cell vaccination trial patients had either newly diagnosed or recurrent glioblastoma.

Study results and limitations: No direct clonality-survival link was found; a diverse polyclonal response may matter.

To note about this clone: The antigen remains undetermined.

Time point denoted: after dendritic cell vaccination, including at tumor progression/relapse. No glioblastoma patient carried an isocitrate dehydrogenase mutation. The primer mix had 60 V beta and 13 J beta primers. Clones were read by immunoSEQ multiplex PCR, and TCRdb kept only the in-frame ones, dropping some. The table lists roughly 100,000 clones, around 89% of them singletons, with over 2.5% in the top ten. Germline values: CDR1 SGHRS, CDR2 YFSETQ. There are 13 residues in the CDR3. Trimming shortened V by 0 bases and J by 8 bases, and 9 bases separated the two germline ends. The source was blood, collected after dendritic cell vaccination. V is TRBV5-1 and J is TRBJ2-4, with D perhaps matching TRBD2 (6 bases). The TCR originated in a human donor with glioblastoma. CDR3 loop: CASSLGPGDIQYF. For the CDR3, the DNA is TGCGCCAGCAGCTTGGGTCCGGGGGACATTCAGTACTTC.